The 18 T cell receptor beta chains reported below all come from one sample, sequenced in a study of CD8 T cells in Susac syndrome. A quantity of about 0.5 to 1 ug RNA underwent reverse transcription using random hexamers. TCRdb reprocessed the immunoSEQ multiplex PCR reads via MiXCR and lists one record per CDR3 protein. The sample lists about 300,000 distinct CDR3 sequences, 70% to 90% occurring once. The sequenced sample was CD8+ T cells from PBMCs. The receptors stem from a human donor with multiple sclerosis.

The genes are TRBV27 and TRBJ2-1; tentatively, D is TRBD2 (6 bases). Trimming pared 7 bases from V and 2 bases from J, leaving 12 bases between. Germline V CDR1 and CDR2: MNHEY, SMNVEV (reference sequence). The CDR3 totals 14 residues. The CDR3 loop is CASTLGGPYNEQFF. DNA of the CDR3: TGTGCCAGCACCCTGGGGGGACCCTACAATGAGCAGTTCTTC.

This clonotype was recorded a few times. The chain is built from TRBV7-8 and TRBJ2-7; D unclear. CDR3 length: 14 amino acids. CDR1 and CDR2 (germline): SGHVS, FQNEAQ. Between the trimmed V and J ends, which lost 1 base and 4 bases, there was a span of 11 bases. CDR3 nucleotide sequence: TGTGCCAGCAGCTTAGAAGCTCCCCTTTACGAGCAGTACTTC. The encoded protein is CASSLEAPLYEQYF. Variable domain in full (rest from reference TRBV7-8 and TRBJ2-7): GAGVSQSPRYKVAKRGQDVALRCDPISGHVSLFWYQQALGQGPEFLTYFQNEAQLDKSGLPSDRFFAERPEGSVSTLKIQRTQQEDSAVYLCASSLEAPLYEQYFGPGTRLTVT.

V is TRBV7-9 and J is TRBJ2-1; no clear D gene. Germline loops: CDR1 SEHNR, CDR2 FQNEAQ (reference sequence). This CDR3 contains 15 residues. Trimming took off 4 bases at V and 8 bases at J, with 18 bases between the two ends. CDR3 in DNA: TGTGCCAGCAGCTCAGCCGGGCCGATGGGTCATGAGCAGTTCTTC. It yields the protein CASSSAGPMGHEQFF.

The CDR3 DNA follows: TGTGCCAGCAGTTTTTGGAGCGGGGAGACCCAGTACTTC. This translates into CASSFWSGETQYF. The chain has TRBV12-3 or TRBV12-4 and TRBJ2-5, with D possibly being TRBD2 (6 bases). CDR3 length: 13 amino acids. Trimming stripped 3 bases from V and 5 bases from J, with 10 bases between.

The rearrangement joins TRBV20-1 to TRBJ1-5, with D possibly matching TRBD1 (5 bases). Germline-derived CDR1 and CDR2 are DFQATT and SNEGSKA (reference sequence). The CDR3 runs 15 residues. The V and J ends lost 0 bases and 4 bases respectively, with 13 bases between them. Here the CDR3 DNA reads TGCAGTGCTAGAGACCAGCAGGGTGTTAATCAGCCCCAGCATTTT. Translated: CSARDQQGVNQPQHF.

DNA of the CDR3: TGTGCCAGCAGTACTGACACCCGGGGGGATACGCAGTATTTT. It is translated as CASSTDTRGDTQYF. This chain connects TRBV27 to TRBJ2-3, with D maybe TRBD2 (6 bases). The ends were cut back, 5 bases at V and 6 bases at J, with 15 bases in the middle. From germline, CDR1 is MNHEY and CDR2 SMNVEV (reference sequence). This CDR3 is 14 amino acids long.

The V call is TRBV7-8, the J call TRBJ2-5; TRBD2 matches at 7 bases. Germline CDR1 reads SGHVS; CDR2 reads FQNEAQ. V shed 6 bases and J 3 bases; nucleotides not matched to a gene: 16. The CDR3 length is 17 residues. In DNA form, the CDR3 reads TGTGCCAGCAGTTACCGGGGGGACGGGGGAGAGGAAGAGACCCAGTACTTC. Its translation is CASSYRGDGGEEETQYF.

A few counts support this clonotype. This chain connects TRBV28 to TRBJ2-7; 7 bases fit TRBD1. Trimming cost V 6 bases and J 6 bases; bases outside gene matches: 8. This CDR3 comprises 13 residues. Germline CDR1 reads MDHEN; CDR2 reads SYDVKM. CDR3 sequence reads: CASSMGSGGEQYF. In DNA form, the CDR3 reads TGTGCCAGCAGCATGGGTTCAGGGGGCGAGCAGTACTTC. Filled out from reference TRBV28 and TRBJ2-7, the complete variable domain reads DVKVTQSSRYLVKRTGEKVFLECVQDMDHENMFWYRQDPGLGLRLIYFSYDVKMKEKGDIPEGYSVSREKKERFSLILESASTNQTSMYLCASSMGSGGEQYFGPGTRLTVT.

With respect to this clonotype: The junction and the germline gene differ at one end; a read error may be behind it. The chain is built from TRBV4-1 and TRBJ1-1, with 9 bases aligning to TRBD1. The CDR3 runs 16 residues. Germline CDR1 MGHRA, CDR2 YSYEKL. CDR3 DNA sequence: TGCGCCGGCAGCCAAGATTGGACAGGGGTTCCGTATGAAGCTTTCTTT. Protein: CAGSQDWTGVPYEAFF.

This rearrangement joins TRBV9 to TRBJ2-5, with D perhaps assigned TRBD1 or TRBD2 (5 bases each). Per germline, CDR1 SGDLS and CDR2 YYNGEE. This CDR3 is built from 16 residues. Deletions cut 0 bases from V and 4 bases from J, with 16 bases between. CDR3 in amino acids: CASSVGGYALRETQYF. Here the CDR3 DNA reads TGTGCCAGCAGCGTAGGGGGGTACGCATTACGAGAGACCCAGTACTTC.

CDR3 amino acids: CASSLGGTGRTEAFF. CDR3 bases: TGTGCCAGCAGTTTAGGGGGTACAGGGCGCACTGAAGCTTTCTTT. The chain uses TRBV27 and TRBJ1-1, with TRBD1 as a possible D gene (6 bases). V shed 2 bases and J shed 4 bases, with 14 bases lying between them. Germline V gene lookup returns CDR1 MNHEY and CDR2 SMNVEV (reference sequence). This CDR3 region has 15 residues.

The CDR3: CATSDRTREFGANVLTF. DNA for the CDR3: TGTGCCACCAGTGACCGTACCAGGGAATTTGGGGCCAACGTCCTGACTTTC. The gene calls are TRBV24-1 and TRBJ2-6, with a tentative D call TRBD1 (5 bases). Trimming cost V 4 bases and J 3 bases, with 15 bases left between them. This CDR3 has 17 amino acids. From germline, CDR1 is KGHDR and CDR2 SFDVKD.

This clonotype has more than one count but fewer than ten. CDR3 coding DNA: TGCGCCAGCAGCCCGCCGGGATTCTACGAGCAGTACTTC. Its translation: CASSPPGFYEQYF. V and J are TRBV5-1 and TRBJ2-7; possible D gene TRBD2, 5 bases. The V end lost 4 bases, the J end lost 3 bases, and 11 bases lay between the germline ends. In germline, CDR1 is SGHRS, CDR2 YFSETQ. CDR3 length: 13 residues.

The gene calls are TRBV4-1 and TRBJ2-1; 12 bases map to TRBD2. This CDR3 region has 19 residues. V lost 1 base to trimming and J lost 5 bases; unmatched junction nucleotides: 12. From germline, CDR1 is MGHRA and CDR2 YSYEKL. This CDR3 is CASSQGPSGRAFRNNEQFF. In nucleotides, the CDR3 is TGCGCCAGCAGCCAAGGTCCTAGCGGGAGGGCTTTTAGGAACAATGAGCAGTTCTTC.

A remark on this clonotype: The junction departs from the called germline gene at one end, perhaps through a read error. This chain links TRBV9 with TRBJ2-3; 13 bases match TRBD2. Germline V gene lookup returns CDR1 SGDLS and CDR2 YYNGEE. The CDR3 totals 17 residues. As DNA, the CDR3 is TGTGCTAGCAGCGCCGGACTAGCGGGAGTTAGTACAGACACGCAGTATTTT. Amino acids: CASSAGLAGVSTDTQYF.

The V call is TRBV7-9, the J call TRBJ1-1; the D gene is possibly TRBD1 (5 bases). The CDR3 length is 17 residues. Germline loops: CDR1 SEHNR, CDR2 FQNEAQ (reference sequence). Trimming pared 7 bases from V and 3 bases from J, leaving 24 bases between. The CDR3 region is CASTPSPSRAKDTEAFF. CDR3 nucleotides: TGTGCCAGCACCCCAAGTCCTAGCAGGGCGAAGGACACTGAAGCTTTCTTT.

This chain uses TRBV12-3 or TRBV12-4 with TRBJ1-1, with D uncertain. CDR3 length: 12 residues. Trimming took off 6 bases at V and 5 bases at J, with 10 bases between the two ends. The CDR3 nucleotides read TGTGCCAGCAGGGCCCGAGGAACTGAAGCTTTCTTT. Its protein product is CASRARGTEAFF.

V usage is TRBV27 and J usage is TRBJ1-3, with D perhaps TRBD1 (6 bases). The CDR3 runs to 18 residues. Germline assignment: CDR1 MNHEY and CDR2 SMNVEV (reference sequence). V lost 4 bases to trimming and J lost 0 bases, with 19 bases between them. This chain's CDR3 is CASSSYLGQPSSGNTIYF. The DNA for the CDR3 is TGTGCCAGCAGTTCCTACCTCGGACAGCCGAGCTCTGGAAACACCATATATTTT.